The clone carrying this TCR beta chain has more than one count but fewer than ten. cDNA molecules carried unique molecular identifiers, and template switching added a universal primer site. Each CDR3 protein gets one entry after TCRdb re-called the 5' RACE reads with MiXCR. The sample consists of approximately 620,000 distinct CDR3 sequences, under 9% of them appearing once. The data belong to a study of identical twins. The sample also formed part of further work on yellow fever vaccine responses in identical twins.

The material sequenced was PBMCs. The source of this sequence is a woman in her late teens or twenties in good health.

Written as DNA, the CDR3 is TGTGCCAGCAGTTTCAGCACGGGGGGGAGAAGTTATACGCAGTATTTT. It encodes CASSFSTGGRSYTQYF. This chain joins TRBV27 and TRBJ2-3, with 8 bases matching TRBD2. This CDR3 has 16 residues. Germline lookup yields CDR1 MNHEY and CDR2 SMNVEV (reference sequence). Trimming at V came to 3 bases and at J to 7 bases, leaving 12 bases not matched to a gene.